What follows are 25 T cell receptor beta chains derived from one specimen sequenced in a study of PD-1 blockade in classical Hodgkin lymphoma. As to time point: cycle 4 day 1 (C4D1), after less than 7 weeks of nivolumab. No patient escaped relapse after autologous stem cell transplantation, and brentuximab vedotin exposure varied. Measured with immunoSEQ multiplex PCR; TCRdb has only the in-frame clones, and not every one. The data contain around 4,600 clones, about 61% of them singletons. The sample consisted of peripheral blood mononuclear cells (PBMCs), taken before the fourth cycle of nivolumab. All receptors derive from a human donor with classical Hodgkin lymphoma.

This rearrangement joins TRBV18 to TRBJ2-1; D possibly corresponds to TRBD1 (6 bases). Per the germline V gene, CDR1 is KGHSH and CDR2 is LQKENI. V lost 8 bases and J lost 6, with 14 bases in between. The CDR3 covers 13 residues. The CDR3 DNA reads TGTGCCAGCCGTCAGGGGAGTGGCAATGAGCAGTTCTTC. It is translated as CASRQGSGNEQFF.

The CDR3 here is CASSTGGGSNQPQHF. DNA of the CDR3: TGTGCCAGCAGCACAGGGGGGGGGAGCAATCAGCCCCAGCATTTT. The chain couples TRBV7-2 to TRBJ1-5; 8 positions match TRBD1. The trim removed 5 bases at V and 1 base at J, leaving 4 bases unmatched. The CDR3 is 15 residues long. From germline, CDR1 is SGHTA and CDR2 FQGNSA.

This chain connects TRBV7-9 to TRBJ2-1; D is unclear. The CDR3 contains 15 residues. The germline gives CDR1 SEHNR, CDR2 FQNEAQ (reference sequence). V lost 1 base, J lost 5 bases, and 12 bases lay in between. The CDR3 loop reads CASSLGMGIHNEQFF. The DNA of the CDR3 is TGTGCCAGCAGCTTAGGGATGGGGATACACAATGAGCAGTTCTTC.

The J gene is TRBJ1-2, the V gene TRBV9; D unresolved. V was pared by 3 bases and J by 0 bases, with 3 bases between. From germline, CDR1 is SGDLS and CDR2 YYNGEE. CDR3 length equals 12 residues. Here the CDR3 DNA reads TGTGCCAGCAGCGCACCTAACTATGGCTACACCTTC. Translation gives CASSAPNYGYTF.

The rearrangement links TRBV14 to TRBJ1-3; D not resolved. Germline V gene sequence: CDR1 SGHDN, CDR2 FVKESK. V was pared by 2 bases and J by 5 bases, with 1 base between. The CDR3 spans 11 residues. CDR3 DNA: TGTGCCAGCAGCCAACGAAACACCATATATTTT. Translating gives CASSQRNTIYF.

This clone was seen a few times. The chain links TRBV7-9 to TRBJ2-7, with 7 bases identical to TRBD1. Germline lookup yields CDR1 SEHNR and CDR2 FQNEAQ (reference sequence). V shed 5 bases, J shed 1 base, and the junction held 8 bases outside the gene matches. The CDR3 is 15 amino acids. For the CDR3, the DNA is TGTGCCAGCAGCCCCGGTAGGGGGCGGTCCTACGAGCAGTACTTC. Translation: CASSPGRGRSYEQYF.

This clone was counted between two and nine times. The chain joins TRBV2 to TRBJ2-7; D perhaps matches TRBD2 (5 bases). The CDR3 consists of 14 residues. The V end was cut by 6 bases, the J end by 3 bases, with 15 bases between. The V gene's germline CDR1 is SNHLY and CDR2 FYNNEI. The CDR3 protein is CASRGGRGDYEQYF. CDR3 DNA: TGTGCCAGCAGGGGTGGTCGGGGAGACTACGAGCAGTACTTC.

The chain uses TRBV28 and TRBJ2-1; D tentatively reads TRBD1 or TRBD2 (5 bases each). The CDR3 is made up of 18 amino acids. Germline-derived CDR1 and CDR2 are MDHEN and SYDVKM. V lost 7 bases and J 7 bases, leaving 29 bases between the germline ends. DNA of the CDR3: TGTGCCAGCATCGAAACCCCCTATGGGGTCCGGGGCAAGAATGAGCAGTTCTTC. As protein: CASIETPYGVRGKNEQFF. Full variable domain (rest looked up from reference TRBV28 and TRBJ2-1): DVKVTQSSRYLVKRTGEKVFLECVQDMDHENMFWYRQDPGLGLRLIYFSYDVKMKEKGDIPEGYSVSREKKERFSLILESASTNQTSMYLCASIETPYGVRGKNEQFFGPGTRLTVL.

The chain couples TRBV29-1 to TRBJ2-4, with D possibly TRBD1 on 6 matching bases. The CDR3 consists of 15 residues. V was pared by 0 bases and J by 7 bases, with 16 bases between. CDR1 is SQVTM, CDR2 ANQGSEA, per germline. CDR3: CSVEDPNRELNIQYF. The CDR3 DNA sequence: TGCAGCGTTGAAGATCCGAACAGGGAATTGAACATTCAGTACTTC.

The chain has TRBV28 and TRBJ1-1; D is uncertain. Germline lookup yields CDR1 MDHEN and CDR2 SYDVKM. CDR3 length: 13 amino acids. Deletions cut 7 bases from V and 5 bases from J, with 14 bases between. The CDR3 loop is CASTLREGTEAFF. The CDR3 DNA is TGTGCCAGCACCTTGCGGGAAGGGACTGAAGCTTTCTTT.

The gene calls are TRBV11-2 and TRBJ2-7; 8 bases agree with TRBD2. J lost 3 bases, V lost 4 bases, and 11 bases had no gene match. The CDR3 covers 16 residues. Germline CDR1 and CDR2: SGHAT and FQNNGV. CDR3 in amino acids: CASSYPPGLVSYEQYF. CDR3 in DNA: TGTGCCAGCAGCTACCCTCCGGGACTAGTAAGCTACGAGCAGTACTTC.

This clone was seen only a few times. The chain couples TRBV7-9 to TRBJ1-2; TRBD1 agrees at 7 bases. J was trimmed by 2 bases and V by 5 bases; bases with no gene match: 11. The germline gives CDR1 SEHNR, CDR2 FQNEAQ (reference sequence). The CDR3 runs 16 residues. DNA for the CDR3: TGTGCCAGCAGCGTAACAACAGGGGACGGCAACTATGGCTACACCTTC. It specifies CASSVTTGDGNYGYTF.

This clone qualifies as large. The rearrangement links TRBV7-9 to TRBJ1-2; the D gene is possibly TRBD1 (6 bases). V was clipped by 5 bases and J by 4 bases, with 20 bases between them. The germline V gene has CDR1 SEHNR and CDR2 FQNEAQ (reference sequence). The CDR3 runs 16 residues. The CDR3 reads CASSPHKGGGFYGYTF. The CDR3 nucleotides read TGTGCCAGCAGCCCGCACAAGGGGGGGGGCTTCTATGGCTACACCTTC.

The chain has TRBV7-2 and TRBJ2-5; TRBD1 aligns across 8 bases. Per germline, CDR1 SGHTA and CDR2 FQGNSA. The trim removed 5 bases at V and 4 bases at J, leaving 6 bases unmatched. The CDR3 runs to 14 residues. The CDR3 spells CASSPDRGGETQYF. As DNA, the CDR3 is TGTGCCAGCAGCCCCGACAGGGGAGGAGAGACCCAGTACTTC.

This clone was detected only a few times. The chain links TRBV28 to TRBJ1-2; D ambiguous. The CDR3 has 13 amino acids. The V gene's germline CDR1 is MDHEN and CDR2 SYDVKM. The V gene lost 7 bases and the J gene lost 3 bases, with 12 bases spanning the gap. CDR3 loop: CASKFSWDYGYTF. DNA for the CDR3: TGTGCCAGCAAATTTTCTTGGGACTATGGCTACACCTTC.

This clone is labeled as large. The CDR3 DNA reads as TGTGCCAGCAGCTTCCCTAATTCACCCCTCCACTTT. It codes for CASSFPNSPLHF. V usage is TRBV5-5 and J usage is TRBJ1-6, with no clear D. From germline, CDR1 is SGHKS and CDR2 YYEKEE (reference sequence). The V and J ends lost 2 bases and 6 bases respectively, with 3 bases between them. This CDR3 contains 12 residues.

The V call is TRBV28, the J call TRBJ2-5, with 7 bases matching TRBD2. The germline gives CDR1 MDHEN, CDR2 SYDVKM. Trimming cost V 5 bases and J 3 bases; bases outside gene matches: 18. The CDR3 runs 18 residues. The CDR3: CASSHGLVLGRTKETQYF. For the CDR3, the DNA is TGTGCCAGCAGTCACGGACTAGTGTTGGGTAGGACGAAAGAGACCCAGTACTTC.

The chain is built from TRBV19 and TRBJ2-7, with 7 positions matching TRBD1. V lost 6 bases and J lost 4; bases outside the gene matches: 6. Germline V gene lookup returns CDR1 LNHDA and CDR2 SQIVND (reference sequence). This CDR3 spans 13 amino acids. The CDR3 DNA reads as TGTGCCAGTAGCCGGGGACAGCGATACGAGCAGTACTTC. Amino acids: CASSRGQRYEQYF.

The chain carries TRBV18 and TRBJ2-3; D unclear. CDR3 length: 13 residues. The V gene lost 3 bases and the J gene lost 3 bases, with 7 bases spanning the gap. Germline V gives CDR1 KGHSH, CDR2 LQKENI. The CDR3 reads CASSPGRTDTQYF. CDR3 coding DNA: TGTGCCAGCTCACCGGGCCGGACAGATACGCAGTATTTT.

This clone occurred once. This chain uses TRBV4-3 with TRBJ2-7, with D hard to call. The CDR3 totals 15 residues. Germline-derived CDR1 and CDR2 are LGHNA and YSLEER. Trimming removed 0 bases from V and 2 bases from J, with 11 bases in between. The CDR3 DNA is TGCGCCAGCAGCCAAGAGGTGGCGGTCACCTACGAGCAGTACTTC. This gives the protein CASSQEVAVTYEQYF.

This clone occurred a few times. The chain recombines TRBV4-3 with TRBJ2-5; a possible D gene is TRBD2 (5 bases). In germline, CDR1 is LGHNA, CDR2 YSLEER. Trimming cost V 0 bases and J 4 bases, with 9 bases left between them. This CDR3 is built from 14 residues. CDR3 nucleotide sequence: TGCGCCAGCAGCCAAGATAGGAGGCTAGAGACCCAGTACTTC. The encoded protein is CASSQDRRLETQYF.

The chain has TRBV19 and TRBJ2-3, with TRBD2 matching over 14 bases. The CDR3 runs 15 residues. The germline CDR1 and CDR2 sequences are LNHDA and SQIVND (reference sequence). Trimming took 10 bases from V and 3 from J; bases not matched to a gene: 6. CDR3: CATRGLAGATDTQYF. The DNA of the CDR3 is TGTGCCACCAGGGGACTAGCGGGAGCGACAGATACGCAGTATTTT.

This clone showed up just once. The V and J genes are TRBV5-6 and TRBJ2-7, with 7 bases identical to TRBD1. The germline V gene has CDR1 SGHDT and CDR2 YYEEEE. The CDR3 totals 15 residues. The ends lost 5 bases at V and 2 bases at J; junction bases unmatched: 10. This CDR3 reads CASRRSWTGTYEQYF. The DNA of the CDR3 is TGTGCCAGCAGACGATCATGGACAGGAACCTACGAGCAGTACTTC.

This chain joins TRBV30 and TRBJ1-2; D is unresolved. This CDR3 region has 11 residues. Germline V gene lookup returns CDR1 GTSNPN and CDR2 SVGIG (reference sequence). With 5 bases removed from V and 4 bases from J, the gap between germline ends came to 8 bases. The CDR3 here is CAWGRFYGYTF. In DNA, the CDR3 is TGTGCCTGGGGCAGGTTCTATGGCTACACCTTC.

The J gene is TRBJ2-2, the V gene TRBV7-3, with D unresolved. Germline V gene sequence: CDR1 SGHTA, CDR2 FQGTGA. Trimming cost V 1 base and J 4 bases, with 7 bases left between them. The length of the CDR3 is 14 residues. The chain's CDR3 is CASSLRGSTGELFF. CDR3 in DNA: TGTGCCAGCAGCTTAAGGGGATCCACCGGGGAGCTGTTTTTT.